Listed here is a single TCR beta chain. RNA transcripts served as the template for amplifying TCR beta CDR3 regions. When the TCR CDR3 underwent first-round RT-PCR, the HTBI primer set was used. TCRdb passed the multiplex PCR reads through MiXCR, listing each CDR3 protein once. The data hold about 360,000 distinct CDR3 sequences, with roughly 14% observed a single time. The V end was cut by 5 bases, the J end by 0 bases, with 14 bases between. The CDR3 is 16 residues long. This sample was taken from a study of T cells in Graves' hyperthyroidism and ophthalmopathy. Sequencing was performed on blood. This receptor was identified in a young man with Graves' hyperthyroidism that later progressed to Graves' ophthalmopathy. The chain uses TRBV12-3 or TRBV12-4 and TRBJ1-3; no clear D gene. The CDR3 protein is CASSPQVIPSGNTIYF. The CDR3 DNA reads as TGTGCCAGCAGTCCCCAGGTGATCCCCTCTGGAAACACCATATATTTT.